This T cell receptor beta chain was profiled in a study of blood T cells in healthy people across ages (dated by TCRdb to the mid-2010s). A note on the overall study: Template switching captured roughly one uniquely barcoded TCR beta cDNA molecule per two T cells in model experiments. Age-related changes in TCR beta repertoire diversity were measured in the study by deep sequencing normalized with unique cDNA molecular identifiers. Donors were grouped into four age groups: young (average roughly 17 years), middle-aged (39), aged (about 59) and long-lived (just over 80). To avoid experimental bias, donors of different ages were randomly spread across the sequencing lanes. For two donors (one aged 18 to 30 and one aged 80 or older), the study analyzed two additional independent replicas of 1 million unique cDNA reads from the same blood draw. General study outcomes and caveats: A strong correlation was found between observed TCR beta diversity and the percentage of naive T cells measured by flow cytometry. Because donor CMV infection status was unknown, age-related changes in expanded clonotypes were potentially confounded. Bulk unsorted PBMC profiling prevented conclusive comparison of naive and antigen-experienced compartments. Compared with the aged group, the long-lived group had more naive CD4+ T cells, fewer expanded clones and increased TCR diversity, a pattern suggesting age selection. Estimates of total diversity based on one million sequenced T cells were regarded as lower bounds and as underestimates. As age increased, observed TCR beta diversity per million T cells dropped in a roughly linear way, and a significant reduction was already evident by age roughly 40.

The 35 to 40 donors, aged roughly 6 to 100 years, were systemically healthy Caucasian individuals from Russia. Ten milliliters of peripheral blood were drawn from each donor into EDTA-treated Vacutainer tubes. Ficoll-Paque density-gradient centrifugation was used to isolate PBMCs, with at least 7 million per sample. Trizol reagent was used to extract total RNA from the PBMCs, yielding at least 6 micrograms per sample. For every donor, an aliquot of PBMCs went through flow cytometry to measure the percentages of naive CD45RAhigh/CD27high T cells. In this sample, this clonotype turned up once. The antigen it binds to is not known. Base qualities are not provided; no much larger clone lies one nucleotide away. Libraries were made using 5' RACE. The data were produced on an Illumina HiSeq 2500. A second PCR of roughly 7 to 11 cycles was run with a J-beta primer mix and a sample-barcoded 5' primer. A template-switch 5' adaptor carrying 12 random nucleotides introduced a unique molecular identifier onto each TCR beta cDNA molecule. Each sample yielded at least 2.5 million CDR3-containing paired-end reads. First-strand cDNA was synthesized from all RNA with the Mint cDNA synthesis kit, primed by a TRBC-specific oligonucleotide. Following uracil-DNA glycosylase treatment, a first 18-cycle PCR with universal primers M1SS and BC2_uni_R was performed on all cDNA. As for how the authors treated the data: Normalization of each sample was performed by random selection of 1 million high-quality reads, each carrying a distinct molecular identifier. Reads sharing molecular identifiers were discarded rather than binned into consensus sequences. CDR3 identification, clonotype clustering and error correction used MiTCR with a Q25 quality threshold and the strictest error-elimination algorithm. A nonparametric unseen species model with Euler transformation was used to estimate lower-bound total TCR beta diversity. Clones were called with MiXCR by TCRdb after fastp trimmed the public reads at Q25, and only in-frame beta chains were retained. CDR3 protein duplicates are merged, each entry listing the most common genes and DNA. TCRdb's processing, not the authors', yielded these V and J calls. In this sample the table shows 980,000 or so distinct CDR3 sequences, about 48% of which occur a single time. The ten largest clonotypes hold around 15% of the sample.

The origin of this receptor is a young man in good health. The sample consisted of blood.

The CDR3 protein: CSVMDRGRYEQYF. In nucleotides, the sequence is TGCAGCGTGATGGACAGGGGCAGGTACGAGCAGTACTTC. The chain was built from TRBV29-1 and TRBJ2-5, with 9 central nucleotides matching TRBD1. The J call may be faulty, since TRBJ2-7 better matches the DNA end. The germline V gene provides CDR1 SQVTM and CDR2 ANQGSEA. The CDR3 runs 13 residues from the cysteine to the phenylalanine. CDR3 DNA only is kept here, 39 bases in frame from base 1.